This TCR beta chain was profiled in a study of OX40 agonist ivuxolimab in advanced cancers. Here immunoSEQ multiplex PCR was the method, and the copy in TCRdb shows in-frame clones only, minus some. The data contain 45,000 to 55,000 clones, 80% to 90% of them singletons. This CDR3 comprises 13 residues. Germline V lookup: CDR1 SEHNR, CDR2 FQNEAQ (reference sequence). Trimming left V 1 base short and J 5 bases short, with 8 bases between. The clonotype was recovered from an adult with an advanced solid tumor such as melanoma, head and neck, liver or kidney cancer. The V gene is TRBV7-9, the J gene TRBJ1-1; unclear D gene. Source: CD4+ or CD8+ T cells sorted from blood, taken in a trial of the OX40 agonist ivuxolimab. The CDR3 region is CASSLEGETEAFF. Written as DNA, the CDR3 is TGTGCCAGCAGCTTAGAAGGCGAGACTGAAGCTTTCTTT.